The 25 T cell receptor beta chains presented below share a single source sample, sequenced in a study of cytomegalovirus exposure and HLA in healthy donors. Here immunoSEQ multiplex PCR was the method, and the copy in TCRdb shows in-frame clones only, minus some. The profile covers more than 65,000 clones, with 90% to 95% appearing a single time and 0.55% to 0.8% taken by the ten largest. The material sequenced was PBMCs. The receptors shown here come from a man between 18 and 35 years old in good health and CMV-seronegative.

The chain carries TRBV19 and TRBJ1-2; D unresolved. The CDR3 is made up of 14 amino acids. Trimming stripped 7 bases from V and 8 bases from J, with 20 bases between. The germline V gene encodes CDR1 LNHDA and CDR2 SQIVND (reference sequence). The CDR3 loop reads CASTDRDIQIGYTF. In nucleotides, the CDR3 is TGTGCCAGTACCGACCGCGACATTCAGATAGGCTACACCTTC.

This chain connects TRBV30 to TRBJ2-7; a possible D gene is TRBD1 (5 bases). The V end lost 6 bases, the J end lost 0 bases, and 6 bases lay between the germline ends. The germline V gene encodes CDR1 GTSNPN and CDR2 SVGIG (reference sequence). The CDR3 covers 11 residues. The CDR3 loop is CACRDSYEQYF. The CDR3, as DNA: TGTGCCTGCAGGGACTCCTACGAGCAGTACTTC.

The gene calls are TRBV9 and TRBJ1-3; D not resolved. This CDR3 has 14 amino acids. The germline CDR1 and CDR2 sequences are SGDLS and YYNGEE. Trimming took 6 bases from V and 0 from J, leaving 10 bases between them. The CDR3 protein is CASNTGNSGNTIYF. The CDR3, as DNA: TGTGCCAGCAACACCGGGAACTCTGGAAACACCATATATTTT. The full variable domain, in which reference TRBV9 and TRBJ1-3 provide the parts outside the CDR3, is DSGVTQTPKHLITATGQRVTLRCSPRSGDLSVYWYQQSLDQGLQFLIQYYNGEERAKGNILERFSAQQFPDLHSELNLSSLELGDSALYFCASNTGNSGNTIYFGEGSWLTVV.

The rearrangement links TRBV27 to TRBJ1-2; D unresolved. Germline V gene sequence: CDR1 MNHEY, CDR2 SMNVEV (reference sequence). This CDR3 has 13 amino acids. V was clipped by 8 bases and J by 3 bases, with 13 bases between them. CDR3 nucleotide sequence: TGTGCCAGCGCCCCGTCCCGGGACTATGGCTACACCTTC. Translation gives CASAPSRDYGYTF.

The chain employs TRBV11-3 and TRBJ2-1, with 12 positions matching TRBD2. The germline V gene encodes CDR1 SGHNT and CDR2 YENEEA. The CDR3 length is 16 residues. The V gene end was trimmed by 5 bases and the J gene end by 6 bases; junction bases not matched to a gene: 8. The CDR3 loop is CASSPMGTSGPNEQFF. The CDR3 DNA reads as TGTGCCAGCAGCCCTATGGGGACTAGCGGGCCCAATGAGCAGTTCTTC. Based on the CDR3 plus reference TRBV11-3 and TRBJ2-1, the full variable domain is EAGVVQSPRYKIIEKKQPVAFWCNPISGHNTLYWYLQNLGQGPELLIRYENEEAVDDSQLPKDRFSAERLKGVDSTLKIQPAELGDSAVYLCASSPMGTSGPNEQFFGPGTRLTVL.

The chain links TRBV11-2 to TRBJ2-7, with D unclear. V was pared by 6 bases and J by 3 bases, with 12 bases between. This CDR3 has 13 amino acids. CDR1 is SGHAT and CDR2 is FQNNGV in the germline V gene. The CDR3 sequence: CASSSIVSYEQYF. DNA for the CDR3: TGTGCCAGCAGTTCAATCGTGAGCTACGAGCAGTACTTC.

This chain joins TRBV11-3 and TRBJ1-2; 10 bases match TRBD1. The length of the CDR3 is 16 residues. Germline CDR1 and CDR2: SGHNT and YENEEA. The trim removed 5 bases at V and 5 bases at J, leaving 11 bases unmatched. CDR3 DNA sequence: TGTGCCAGCAGCCTCAGCCGCCGGGACAGGGGATATGGCTACACCTTC. It is translated as CASSLSRRDRGYGYTF. The full variable domain, with the rest looked up from reference TRBV11-3 and TRBJ1-2, is EAGVVQSPRYKIIEKKQPVAFWCNPISGHNTLYWYLQNLGQGPELLIRYENEEAVDDSQLPKDRFSAERLKGVDSTLKIQPAELGDSAVYLCASSLSRRDRGYGYTFGSGTRLTVV.

The genes are TRBV18 and TRBJ2-5, with D hard to call. The ends were cut back, 2 bases at V and 2 bases at J, with 12 bases in the middle. This CDR3 contains 15 residues. Per the germline V gene, CDR1 is KGHSH and CDR2 is LQKENI. CDR3 amino acids: CASSPMTLVQETQYF. The DNA of the CDR3 is TGTGCCAGCTCACCAATGACTTTAGTACAAGAGACCCAGTACTTC. Full variable domain (rest looked up from reference TRBV18 and TRBJ2-5): NAGVMQNPRHLVRRRGQEARLRCSPMKGHSHVYWYRQLPEEGLKFMVYLQKENIIDESGMPKERFSAEFPKEGPSILRIQQVVRGDSAAYFCASSPMTLVQETQYFGPGTRLLVL.

The chain carries TRBV30 and TRBJ2-5; 7 bases agree with TRBD1. The CDR3 spans 16 residues. Germline CDR1 and CDR2: GTSNPN and SVGIG (reference sequence). V was clipped by 0 bases and J by 5 bases; unmatched bases: 12. The CDR3 loop reads CAWSVLPDRKGETQYF. CDR3 nucleotides: TGTGCCTGGAGTGTACTTCCGGACAGGAAAGGGGAGACCCAGTACTTC.

The V call is TRBV2, the J call TRBJ2-5; possible D gene TRBD2, 6 bases. The assigned J gene may be wrong: the sequence end matches TRBJ2-7 better. Germline CDR1 reads SNHLY; CDR2 reads FYNNEI. The CDR3 has 14 residues. CDR3 bases: TGTGCCAGCAGTGCGGTTTACGGGAGCTACGAGCAGTACTTC. This translates into CASSAVYGSYEQYF.

This chain uses TRBV27 with TRBJ1-4, with D uncertain. Germline V gene data show CDR1 as MNHEY and CDR2 as SMNVEV (reference sequence). The CDR3 length is 14 residues. Between the trimmed V and J ends, which lost 8 bases and 2 bases, there was a span of 12 bases. CDR3: CASYGEATNEKLFF. The CDR3 DNA follows: TGTGCCAGCTATGGGGAGGCGACTAATGAAAAACTGTTTTTT. The full variable domain, with the rest looked up from reference TRBV27 and TRBJ1-4, is EAQVTQNPRYLITVTGKKLTVTCSQNMNHEYMSWYRQDPGLGLRQIYYSMNVEVTDKGDVPEGYKVSRKEKRNFPLILESPSPNQTSLYFCASYGEATNEKLFFGSGTQLSVL.

This chain connects TRBV5-1 to TRBJ2-2; unclear D gene. The CDR3 contains 14 residues. The V and J ends lost 0 bases and 3 bases respectively, with 6 bases between them. From germline, CDR1 is SGHRS and CDR2 YFSETQ. The CDR3 bases are TGCGCCAGCAGCTTGGGAAGAGACACCGGGGAGCTGTTTTTT. Its protein product is CASSLGRDTGELFF.

The chain combines TRBV7-7 with TRBJ2-7, with TRBD1 as a possible D gene (6 bases). The germline CDR1 and CDR2 sequences are SSHAT and FNYEAQ (reference sequence). This CDR3 spans 15 amino acids. This CDR3 is CASPWWGATGYEQYF. The CDR3 coding sequence is TGTGCTAGCCCCTGGTGGGGCGCTACAGGGTACGAGCAGTACTTC.

This clone has more than one count but fewer than ten. The chain carries TRBV5-1 and TRBJ2-1; the match to TRBD2 covers 10 bases. The length of the CDR3 is 19 residues. CDR1 is SGHRS and CDR2 is YFSETQ in the germline V gene. J lost 1 base, V lost 0 bases, and 10 bases had no gene match. The chain's CDR3 is CASSLAASGSLGSYNEQFF. Here the CDR3 DNA reads TGCGCCAGCAGCTTGGCGGCTAGCGGGAGTCTGGGTTCCTACAATGAGCAGTTCTTC.

The chain uses TRBV27 and TRBJ1-1; D might be TRBD1 (6 bases). The CDR3 extends over 11 amino acids. The V end was cut by 4 bases, the J end by 8 bases, with 8 bases between. Per the germline V gene, CDR1 is MNHEY and CDR2 is SMNVEV (reference sequence). The CDR3 sequence: CASSSRGEAFF. CDR3 DNA: TGTGCCAGCAGTTCTAGGGGGGAAGCTTTCTTT.

This clone was seen a single time. The rearrangement links TRBV2 to TRBJ1-5; 9 bases match TRBD1. Germline CDR1 is SNHLY and CDR2 is FYNNEI. The CDR3 spans 17 residues. Trimming removed 8 bases from V and 1 base from J; junction bases left unmatched: 12. CDR3 protein: CASGGQGGFGSNQPQHF. The CDR3 coding sequence is TGTGCCAGCGGGGGACAGGGAGGGTTTGGGAGCAATCAGCCCCAGCATTTT.

The chain employs TRBV2 and TRBJ2-5; 9 bases fit TRBD2. The length of the CDR3 is 13 residues. Unmatched junction bases numbered 5, after V lost 7 bases and J lost 5 bases. The germline CDR1 and CDR2 sequences are SNHLY and FYNNEI. The CDR3 DNA sequence: TGTGCCAGCATTAGCGGGGGATTTGAGACCCAGTACTTC. Its protein is CASISGGFETQYF.

Concerning this clone itself: Other nucleotide sequences from this sample produce the same CDR3. The J gene is TRBJ1-1, the V gene TRBV6-5; no firm D call. This CDR3 has 13 residues. Germline CDR1 is MNHEY and CDR2 is SVGAGI. V lost 0 bases, J lost 5 bases, and 7 bases lay in between. CDR3 loop: CASSYSGATEAFF. The CDR3 DNA reads as TGTGCCAGCAGTTACTCTGGAGCAACTGAAGCTTTCTTT.

The chain uses TRBV6-5 and TRBJ2-6, with TRBD2 matching over 7 bases. Germline CDR1 reads MNHEY; CDR2 reads SVGAGI. The CDR3 runs to 15 residues. J was trimmed by 1 base and V by 5 bases; bases with no gene match: 2. Written as DNA, the CDR3 is TGTGCCAGCAGTCGCGGGGGTTCTGGGGCCAACGTCCTGACTTTC. It encodes CASSRGGSGANVLTF.

CDR3 loop: CSADNYGYTF. CDR3 sequence (DNA): TGCAGTGCCGACAATTATGGCTACACCTTC. The chain joins TRBV20-1 to TRBJ1-2; D ambiguous. This CDR3 comprises 10 residues. Germline V gives CDR1 DFQATT, CDR2 SNEGSKA (reference sequence). Deletions cut 6 bases from V and 5 bases from J, with 7 bases between.

V gene TRBV5-1 combines with J gene TRBJ1-3, with a tentative D call TRBD1 (5 bases). Germline V CDR1 and CDR2: SGHRS, YFSETQ. The germline V and J ends were trimmed by 0 bases and 4 bases, with 11 bases remaining between them. This CDR3 is 15 amino acids long. As DNA, the CDR3 is TGCGCCAGCAGCTTGGCGCCAGGGCTCGGAAACACCATATATTTT. Translated, it gives CASSLAPGLGNTIYF.

This rearrangement joins TRBV19 to TRBJ1-6; D perhaps matches TRBD1 (6 bases). The ends were cut back, 6 bases at V and 7 bases at J, with 16 bases in the middle. The V gene's germline CDR1 is LNHDA and CDR2 SQIVND (reference sequence). This CDR3 is 15 amino acids long. CDR3 region: CASSKDSVWNSPLHF. The CDR3, as DNA: TGTGCCAGTAGCAAGGACAGTGTTTGGAATTCACCCCTCCACTTT.

The chain couples TRBV5-6 to TRBJ2-3; D call uncertain. This CDR3 comprises 16 residues. V lost 4 bases and J 4 bases, leaving 19 bases between the germline ends. CDR1 is SGHDT, CDR2 YYEEEE, per germline. The CDR3 nucleotides are TGTGCCAGCAGCCTAGGCCTTTCCCCTTCGCCAGATACGCAGTATTTT. Protein sequence: CASSLGLSPSPDTQYF.

The chain employs TRBV19 and TRBJ1-5; D uncertain. The ends were cut back, 3 bases at V and 8 bases at J, with 8 bases in the middle. Germline CDR1 and CDR2: LNHDA and SQIVND (reference sequence). The CDR3 has 12 residues. The CDR3 reads CASSIPREPQHF. CDR3 nucleotide sequence: TGTGCCAGTAGTATCCCCCGGGAGCCCCAGCATTTT.

The chain couples TRBV2 to TRBJ2-3, with 10 bases matching TRBD2. The V and J ends lost 6 bases and 2 bases, in that order; junction bases with no gene match: 5. Germline V gives CDR1 SNHLY, CDR2 FYNNEI. The CDR3 covers 15 residues. CDR3 sequence reads: CASSAGTSATDTQYF. CDR3 coding DNA: TGTGCCAGCAGCGCCGGGACTAGCGCCACAGATACGCAGTATTTT.